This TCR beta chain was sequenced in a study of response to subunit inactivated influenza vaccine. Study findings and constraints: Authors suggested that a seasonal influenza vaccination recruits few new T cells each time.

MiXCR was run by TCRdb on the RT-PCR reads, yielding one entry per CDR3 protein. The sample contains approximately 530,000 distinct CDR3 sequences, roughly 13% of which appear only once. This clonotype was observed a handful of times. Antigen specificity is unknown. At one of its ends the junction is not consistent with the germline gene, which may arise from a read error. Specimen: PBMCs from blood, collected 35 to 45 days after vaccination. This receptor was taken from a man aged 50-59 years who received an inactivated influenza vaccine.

CDR3 loop: CASSQDTSGSYEQYF. The CDR3 coding sequence is TGTGCCAGCAGCCAAGATACTAGCGGGAGTTACGAGCAGTACTTC. The chain combines TRBV4-3 with TRBJ2-7; 11 bases are shared with TRBD2. CDR3 length: 15 amino acids. Germline V lookup: CDR1 LGHNA, CDR2 YSLEER.